The present T cell receptor (beta chain) was sequenced within a study of radiotherapy plus CTLA-4 blockade in lung cancer. The overall study: Disease control was achieved by around 32% of patients, and objective responses by 15% to 20%.

This clone was seen a handful of times. The antigen remains undetermined. CDR1 LGHNA and CDR2 YNFKEQ come from the germline V gene. This CDR3 is built from 16 residues. V was cut by 5 bases and J by 0 bases, with 13 bases left in between. The table came from immunoSEQ multiplex PCR; TCRdb's copy has only in-frame clones and leaves some out. This table has tens of thousands of clones, approximately 70% appearing once. Study-wide results and limits: TCR clones originating in tumors grew in number in blood after radiotherapy plus ipilimumab. In blood, early T cell clone dynamics reportedly predicted response best, together with interferon-beta.

This receptor was taken from a human donor with non-small cell lung cancer who had stable disease on radiotherapy plus ipilimumab. This chain connects TRBV4-2 to TRBJ2-2, with unresolved D. The sample in question was peripheral blood, obtained from a patient treated with radiotherapy plus ipilimumab. The CDR3 here is CASSLDLVTNTGELFF. CDR3 coding DNA: TGTGCCAGCAGCTTGGATCTAGTAACGAACACCGGGGAGCTGTTTTTT.